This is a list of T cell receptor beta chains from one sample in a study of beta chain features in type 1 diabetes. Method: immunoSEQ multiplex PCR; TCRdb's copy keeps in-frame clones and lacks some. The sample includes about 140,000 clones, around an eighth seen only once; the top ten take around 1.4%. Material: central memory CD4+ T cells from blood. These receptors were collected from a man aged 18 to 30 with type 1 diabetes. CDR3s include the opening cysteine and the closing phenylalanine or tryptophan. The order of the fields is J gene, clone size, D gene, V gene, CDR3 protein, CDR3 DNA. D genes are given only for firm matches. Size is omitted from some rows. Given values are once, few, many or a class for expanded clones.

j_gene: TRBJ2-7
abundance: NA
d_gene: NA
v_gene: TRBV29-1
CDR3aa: CSVWRGGSYEQYF
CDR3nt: TGCAGCGTTTGGAGGGGTGGGTCCTACGAGCAGTACTTC

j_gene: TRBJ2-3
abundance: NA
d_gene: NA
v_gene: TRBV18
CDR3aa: CASSPGRADTQYF
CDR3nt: TGTGCCAGCTCACCAGGCCGGGCAGATACGCAGTATTTT

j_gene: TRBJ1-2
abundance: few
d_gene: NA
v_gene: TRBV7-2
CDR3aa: CASSQPHTKGYTF
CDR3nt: TGTGCCAGCAGTCAACCCCACACGAAGGGCTACACCTTC

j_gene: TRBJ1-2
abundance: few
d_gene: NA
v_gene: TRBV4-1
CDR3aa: CASSQPGQLWGYTF
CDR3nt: TGCGCCAGCAGCCAACCCGGACAGTTATGGGGCTACACCTTC

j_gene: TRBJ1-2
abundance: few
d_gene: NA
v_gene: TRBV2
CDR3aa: CASRPGANYGYTF
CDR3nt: TGTGCCAGCCGACCGGGAGCTAACTATGGCTACACCTTC

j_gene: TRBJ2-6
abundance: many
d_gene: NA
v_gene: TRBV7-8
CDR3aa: CASSRSSGANVLTF
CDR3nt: TGTGCCAGCAGTCGGAGCTCTGGGGCCAACGTCCTGACTTTC

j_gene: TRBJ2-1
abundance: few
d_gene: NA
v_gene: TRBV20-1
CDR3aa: CSAIVTPEQFF
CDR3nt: TGCAGTGCTATAGTAACCCCGGAGCAGTTCTTC

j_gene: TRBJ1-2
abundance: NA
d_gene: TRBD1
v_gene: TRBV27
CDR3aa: CASSFPLVVRTGIYYGYTF
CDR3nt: TGTGCCAGCAGTTTCCCATTAGTTGTTCGGACAGGGATTTACTATGGCTACACCTTC

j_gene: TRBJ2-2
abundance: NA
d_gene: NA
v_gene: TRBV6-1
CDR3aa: CASSDGSSYSNTGELFF
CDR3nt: TGTGCCAGCAGTGACGGATCGTCATATTCGAACACCGGGGAGCTGTTTTTT

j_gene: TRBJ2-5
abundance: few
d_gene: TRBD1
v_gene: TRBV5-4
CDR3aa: CASSLRQGLETQYF
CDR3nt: TGTGCCAGCAGCTTGCGACAGGGGCTGGAGACCCAGTACTTC

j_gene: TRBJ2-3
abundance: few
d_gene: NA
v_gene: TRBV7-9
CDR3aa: CASSLVLAVTDTQYF
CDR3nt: TGTGCCAGCAGCTTAGTTTTAGCGGTCACAGATACGCAGTATTTT

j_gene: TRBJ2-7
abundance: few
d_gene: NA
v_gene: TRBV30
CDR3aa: CAWRVTSASYEQYF
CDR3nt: TGTGCCTGGAGGGTTACGAGCGCCTCCTACGAGCAGTACTTC

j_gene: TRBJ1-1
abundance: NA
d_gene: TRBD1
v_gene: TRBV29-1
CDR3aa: CRVGQGGNTEAFF
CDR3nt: TGCAGAGTGGGACAGGGAGGAAACACTGAAGCTTTCTTT

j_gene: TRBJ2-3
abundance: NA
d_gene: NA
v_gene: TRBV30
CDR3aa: CAWSVGPTDTQYF
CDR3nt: TGTGCCTGGAGTGTGGGTCCCACAGATACGCAGTATTTT

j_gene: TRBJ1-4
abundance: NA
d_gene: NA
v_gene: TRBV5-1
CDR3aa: CASSLAGTENEKLFF
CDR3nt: TGCGCCAGCAGCTTGGCCGGGACGGAAAATGAAAAACTGTTTTTT

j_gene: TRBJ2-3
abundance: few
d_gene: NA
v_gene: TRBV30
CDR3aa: CAGRGPFDTQYF
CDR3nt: TGTGCCGGGCGGGGGCCGTTCGATACGCAGTATTTT

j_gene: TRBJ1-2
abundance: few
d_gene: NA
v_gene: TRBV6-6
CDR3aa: CATELGGRGGGYTF
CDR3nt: TGTGCCACCGAGTTAGGAGGCAGGGGAGGAGGCTACACCTTC

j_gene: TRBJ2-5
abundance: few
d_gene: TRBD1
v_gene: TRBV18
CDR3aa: CASSLQGYQETQYF
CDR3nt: TGTGCCAGCTCACTACAGGGGTACCAAGAGACCCAGTACTTC

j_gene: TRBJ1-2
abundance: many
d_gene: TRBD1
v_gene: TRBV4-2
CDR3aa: CASSPPDREDGYTF
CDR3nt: TGTGCCAGCAGCCCCCCAGACAGGGAGGATGGCTACACCTTC

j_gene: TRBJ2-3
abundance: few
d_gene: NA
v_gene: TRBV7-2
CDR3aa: CASSLGKGLGTDTQYF
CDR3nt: TGTGCCAGCAGCTTAGGAAAGGGCTTGGGGACAGATACGCAGTATTTT

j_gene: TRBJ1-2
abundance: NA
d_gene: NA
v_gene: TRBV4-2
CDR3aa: CASRSLDSEAYGYTF
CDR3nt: TGTGCCAGCAGAAGTTTGGACTCAGAGGCCTATGGCTACACCTTC

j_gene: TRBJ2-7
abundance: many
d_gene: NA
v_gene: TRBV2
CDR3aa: CASAGTATTYEQYF
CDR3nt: TGTGCCAGCGCCGGGACTGCTACTACCTACGAGCAGTACTTC

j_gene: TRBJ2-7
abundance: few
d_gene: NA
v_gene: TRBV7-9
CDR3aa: CASSLGKTPYEQYF
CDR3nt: TGTGCCAGCAGCTTAGGGAAAACACCCTACGAGCAGTACTTC

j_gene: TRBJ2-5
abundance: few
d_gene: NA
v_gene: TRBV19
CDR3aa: CASSIMGGQETQYF
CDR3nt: TGTGCCAGTAGTATCATGGGAGGCCAAGAGACCCAGTACTTC

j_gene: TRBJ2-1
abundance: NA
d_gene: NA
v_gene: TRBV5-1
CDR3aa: CASSLAGLGGPNNEQFF
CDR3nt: TGCGCCAGCAGCTTGGCCGGACTTGGCGGGCCCAACAATGAGCAGTTCTTC

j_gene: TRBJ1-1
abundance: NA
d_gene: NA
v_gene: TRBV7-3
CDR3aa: CASSLAPGGEAFF
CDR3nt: TGTGCCAGCAGCTTAGCCCCCGGGGGTGAGGCTTTCTTT

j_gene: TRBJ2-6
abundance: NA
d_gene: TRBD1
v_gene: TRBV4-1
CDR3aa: CASSPPDRGGTGANVLTF
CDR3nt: TGCGCCAGCAGCCCTCCGGACAGGGGTGGTACTGGGGCCAACGTCCTGACTTTC

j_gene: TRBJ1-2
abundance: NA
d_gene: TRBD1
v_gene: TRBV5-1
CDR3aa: CASTNTGDYGYTF
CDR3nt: TGCGCCAGCACCAACACAGGGGACTATGGCTACACCTTC

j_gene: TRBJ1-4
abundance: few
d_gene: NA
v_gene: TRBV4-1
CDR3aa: CASSYRDQGEKLFF
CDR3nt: TGCGCCAGCAGCTACAGGGATCAAGGTGAAAAACTGTTTTTT

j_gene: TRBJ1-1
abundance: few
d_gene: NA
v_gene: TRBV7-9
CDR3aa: CASSLSAGTNTEAFF
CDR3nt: TGTGCCAGCAGCTTGTCCGCAGGGACGAACACTGAAGCTTTCTTT

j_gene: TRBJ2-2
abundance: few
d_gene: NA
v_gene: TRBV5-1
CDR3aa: CASSLETGHTGELFF
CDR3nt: TGCGCCAGCAGCTTGGAGACAGGTCACACCGGGGAGCTGTTTTTT

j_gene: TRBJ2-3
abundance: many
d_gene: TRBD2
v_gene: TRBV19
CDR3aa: CASRASGDLADTQYF
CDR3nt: TGTGCCAGTAGGGCTAGCGGGGATTTGGCAGATACGCAGTATTTT

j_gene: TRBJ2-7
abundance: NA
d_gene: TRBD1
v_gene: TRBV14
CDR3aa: CASSRDRNSYEQYF
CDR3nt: TGTGCCAGCAGCCGGGACAGAAACTCCTACGAGCAGTACTTC

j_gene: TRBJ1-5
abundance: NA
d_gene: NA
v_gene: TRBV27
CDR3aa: CASRGGFSNQPQHF
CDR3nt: TGTGCCAGCAGGGGCGGTTTTAGCAATCAGCCCCAGCATTTT

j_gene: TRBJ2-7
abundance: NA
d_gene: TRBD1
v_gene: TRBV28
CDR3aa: CASSHPGQASYEQYF
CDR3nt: TGTGCCAGCAGTCACCCGGGACAGGCTTCCTACGAGCAGTACTTC

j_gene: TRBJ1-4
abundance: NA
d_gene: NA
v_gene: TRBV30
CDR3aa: CAWSVRGLTNEKLFF
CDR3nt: TGTGCCTGGAGTGTACGAGGGTTGACTAATGAAAAACTGTTTTTT

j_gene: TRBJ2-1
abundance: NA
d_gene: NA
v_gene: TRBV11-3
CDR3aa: CASSRTFYNEQFF
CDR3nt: TGTGCCAGCAGTCGGACATTCTACAATGAGCAGTTCTTC

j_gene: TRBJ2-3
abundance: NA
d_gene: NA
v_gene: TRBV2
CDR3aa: CARDLQGTDTQYF
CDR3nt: TGTGCCCGGGACTTACAGGGTACAGATACGCAGTATTTT

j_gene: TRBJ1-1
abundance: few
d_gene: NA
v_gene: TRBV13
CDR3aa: CASSSWTEVGTEAFF
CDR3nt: TGTGCCAGCAGCTCCTGGACAGAAGTAGGGACTGAAGCTTTCTTT

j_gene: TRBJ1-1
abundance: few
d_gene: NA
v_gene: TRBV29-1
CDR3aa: CSVGRPNTEAFF
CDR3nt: TGCAGCGTTGGACGGCCGAACACTGAAGCTTTCTTT

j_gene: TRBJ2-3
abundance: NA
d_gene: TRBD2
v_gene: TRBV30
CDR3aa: CAWSGGGADTQYF
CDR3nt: TGTGCCTGGAGTGGCGGGGGGGCAGATACGCAGTATTTT

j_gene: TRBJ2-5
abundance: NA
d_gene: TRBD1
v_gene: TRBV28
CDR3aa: CASSTLTGGQTQYF
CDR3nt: TGTGCCAGCAGTACCTTGACAGGGGGCCAGACCCAGTACTTC

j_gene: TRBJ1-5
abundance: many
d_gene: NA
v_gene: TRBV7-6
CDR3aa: CASSPAGGIGNQPQHF
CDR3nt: TGTGCCAGCAGCCCCGCGGGGGGTATTGGCAATCAGCCCCAGCATTTT

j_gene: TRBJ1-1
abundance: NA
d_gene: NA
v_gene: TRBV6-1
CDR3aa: CASRDWTANTEAFF
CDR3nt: TGTGCCAGCAGGGACTGGACAGCTAACACTGAAGCTTTCTTT

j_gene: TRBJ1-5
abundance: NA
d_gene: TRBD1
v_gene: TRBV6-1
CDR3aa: CASSEVSHRGLNRQPQHF
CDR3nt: TGTGCCAGCAGTGAAGTATCGCACAGGGGGCTTAACCGCCAGCCCCAGCATTTT

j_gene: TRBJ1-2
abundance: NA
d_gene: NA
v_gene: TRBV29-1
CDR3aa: CSALGIGSNYGYTF
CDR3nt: TGCAGCGCTCTCGGTATCGGGTCTAACTATGGCTACACCTTC

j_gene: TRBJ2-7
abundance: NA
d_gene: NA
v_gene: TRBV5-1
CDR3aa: CASSLSTETYEQYF
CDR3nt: TGCGCCAGCAGCCTATCGACAGAGACCTACGAGCAGTACTTC

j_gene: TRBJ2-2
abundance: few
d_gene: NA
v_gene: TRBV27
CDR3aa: CASSSQGGGELFF
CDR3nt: TGTGCCAGCAGTTCACAGGGAGGCGGGGAGCTGTTTTTT

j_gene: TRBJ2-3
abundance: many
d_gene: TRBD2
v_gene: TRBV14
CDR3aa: CASSLTSSGDTQYF
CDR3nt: TGTGCCAGCAGCCTGACTAGCTCAGGAGATACGCAGTATTTT

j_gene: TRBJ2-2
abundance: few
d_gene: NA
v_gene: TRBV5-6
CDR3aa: CASSLEPDRPNTGELFF
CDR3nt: TGTGCCAGCAGCTTGGAGCCAGACCGCCCGAACACCGGGGAGCTGTTTTTT

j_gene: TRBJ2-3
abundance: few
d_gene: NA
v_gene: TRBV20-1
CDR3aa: CSARTDTQYF
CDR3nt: TGCAGTGCCCGCACAGATACGCAGTATTTT

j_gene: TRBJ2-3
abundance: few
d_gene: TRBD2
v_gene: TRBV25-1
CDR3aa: CASRGTSGGLGTDTQYF
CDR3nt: TGTGCCAGCAGAGGGACTAGCGGGGGGCTCGGGACAGATACGCAGTATTTT

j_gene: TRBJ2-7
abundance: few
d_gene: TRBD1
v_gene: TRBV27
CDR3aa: CASSLETGGTYEQYF
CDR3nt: TGTGCCAGCAGTTTAGAAACAGGGGGCACCTACGAGCAGTACTTC

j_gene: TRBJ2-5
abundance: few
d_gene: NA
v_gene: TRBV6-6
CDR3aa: CASFRGVGETQYF
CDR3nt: TGTGCCAGTTTCAGGGGGGTTGGGGAGACCCAGTACTTC

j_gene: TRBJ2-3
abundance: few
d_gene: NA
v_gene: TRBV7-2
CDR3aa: CASSLEGTISTDTQYF
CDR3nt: TGTGCCAGCAGCTTAGAAGGTACCATTAGCACAGATACGCAGTATTTT

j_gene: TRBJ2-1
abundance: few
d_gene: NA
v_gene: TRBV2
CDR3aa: CASSVARGGYNEQFF
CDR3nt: TGTGCCAGCAGTGTAGCCCGTGGCGGTTACAATGAGCAGTTCTTC

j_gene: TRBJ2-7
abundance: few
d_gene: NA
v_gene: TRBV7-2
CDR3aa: CASSLVGLERDEQYF
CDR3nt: TGTGCCAGCAGCTTAGTCGGGCTCGAAAGGGACGAGCAGTACTTC

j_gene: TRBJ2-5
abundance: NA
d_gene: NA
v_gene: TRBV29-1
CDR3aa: CSVEGHGHRETQYF
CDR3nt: TGCAGCGTTGAAGGTCATGGACATCGAGAGACCCAGTACTTC

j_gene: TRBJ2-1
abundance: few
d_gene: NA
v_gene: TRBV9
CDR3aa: CASSGGYNEQFF
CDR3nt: TGTGCCAGCAGCGGGGGATACAATGAGCAGTTCTTC